Each of the 28 T cell receptor beta chains below was sequenced from the same sample in a study of cytomegalovirus exposure and HLA in healthy donors. PCR amplification relied on 60 Vbeta primers (plus 13 Jbeta primers). Produced via immunoSEQ multiplex PCR; TCRdb's table is partial and in-frame only. Among 150,000 to 250,000 clones listed, less than 85% were seen once. The sequenced material came from PBMCs. The source of these receptors is a girl aged 10 to 17 in good health and CMV-seropositive.

Only a few counts were recorded for this clone. The V call is TRBV7-2, the J call TRBJ1-1; possibly TRBD1 for D (5 bases). The germline V gene has CDR1 SGHTA and CDR2 FQGNSA. This CDR3 is 14 amino acids long. V was trimmed by 0 bases and J by 10 bases, leaving 15 bases between them. The CDR3 DNA follows: TGTGCCAGCAGCTTAGCTGGCCAGGGAGGCGTAGCTTTCTTT. Protein sequence: CASSLAGQGGVAFF.

The rearrangement uses TRBV9 and TRBJ1-3, with a possible D match to TRBD1 (5 bases). Germline assignment: CDR1 SGDLS and CDR2 YYNGEE. The length of the CDR3 is 15 residues. Trimming shortened V by 4 bases and J by 0 bases, and 11 bases separated the two germline ends. The DNA of the CDR3 is TGTGCCAGCAGCCCGCAGGGCGTCTCTGGAAACACCATATATTTT. Translation: CASSPQGVSGNTIYF.

V and J are TRBV9 and TRBJ1-5; a possible D gene is TRBD1 (5 bases). The CDR3 length is 17 residues. The germline gives CDR1 SGDLS, CDR2 YYNGEE. V lost 0 bases and J lost 7, with 20 bases in between. CDR3 nucleotides: TGTGCCAGCAGCGTAGCTTGCCAGGGTGAGTCCGGGCAGCCCCAGCATTTT. It yields the protein CASSVACQGESGQPQHF.

The chain links TRBV4-2 to TRBJ2-3; D is perhaps TRBD2 (6 bases). CDR1 LGHNA and CDR2 YNFKEQ come from the germline V gene. V was clipped by 0 bases and J by 4 bases, with 8 bases between them. CDR3 length: 14 amino acids. Written as DNA, the CDR3 is TGTGCCAGCAGCCAAGAACTAGCTTCAGATACGCAGTATTTT. Protein: CASSQELASDTQYF.

The rearrangement uses TRBV27 and TRBJ1-1, with TRBD1 matching 8 bases. This CDR3 is built from 14 residues. V was clipped by 7 bases and J by 4 bases; unmatched bases: 8. CDR1 and CDR2 (germline): MNHEY, SMNVEV (reference sequence). The CDR3 sequence is CASNQQGGGTEAFF. CDR3 nucleotide sequence: TGTGCCAGCAACCAACAGGGGGGCGGCACTGAAGCTTTCTTT.

V usage is TRBV4-3 and J usage is TRBJ2-5; TRBD2 aligns across 7 bases. CDR3 length: 14 amino acids. Trimming at V came to 4 bases and at J to 4 bases, leaving 6 bases not matched to a gene. Germline lookup yields CDR1 LGHNA and CDR2 YSLEER. In DNA form, the CDR3 reads TGCGCCAGCAGCCTGGAAGCGGGGATAGAGACCCAGTACTTC. Translating gives CASSLEAGIETQYF.

CDR3 sequence (DNA): TGCGCCAGCAGCCTAACAAGGGAAGTGGGGGGCTACGAGCAGTACTTC. Protein: CASSLTREVGGYEQYF. This rearrangement joins TRBV5-1 to TRBJ2-7; D is perhaps TRBD2 (6 bases). Per the germline V gene, CDR1 is SGHRS and CDR2 is YFSETQ. V was trimmed by 4 bases and J by 3 bases, leaving 20 bases between them. CDR3 length equals 16 residues.

V is TRBV5-1 and J is TRBJ1-1; 8 bases align to TRBD1. Losses at the gene ends were 4 bases for V and 4 bases for J; bases not matched to a gene: 6. This CDR3 spans 14 amino acids. Looked up from germline, CDR1 is SGHRS and CDR2 is YFSETQ. The CDR3 sequence is CASSETGVATEAFF. CDR3 nucleotide sequence: TGCGCCAGCAGCGAGACAGGGGTAGCCACTGAAGCTTTCTTT.

The rearrangement links TRBV9 to TRBJ2-3; 9 bases are shared with TRBD2. V lost 3 bases to trimming and J lost 2 bases; unmatched junction nucleotides: 7. Germline assignment: CDR1 SGDLS and CDR2 YYNGEE. CDR3 length equals 16 residues. The CDR3 nucleotides read TGTGCCAGCAGCGCCCGCGGGGGGGAATTCACAGATACGCAGTATTTT. This encodes CASSARGGEFTDTQYF.

The gene calls are TRBV7-8 and TRBJ1-5, with TRBD1 identical over 9 bases. CDR1 and CDR2 (germline): SGHVS, FQNEAQ. The CDR3 is made up of 13 amino acids. V lost 5 bases and J lost 6; bases outside the gene matches: 2. CDR3 nucleotide sequence: TGTGCCAGCAGCACGGACAGGGGTCAGCCCCAGCATTTT. Translating gives CASSTDRGQPQHF.

This rearrangement joins TRBV6-6 to TRBJ2-1; TRBD1 matches 12 bases. The germline gives CDR1 MNHNY, CDR2 SVGAGI (reference sequence). The CDR3 has 15 residues. Germline trimming cut 2 bases from V and 9 bases from J; bases unmatched to any gene: 5. The CDR3 spells CASSYPGQGAFEQFF. CDR3 DNA: TGTGCCAGCAGTTACCCGGGACAGGGGGCATTTGAGCAGTTCTTC.

To note about this clone: Other nucleotide sequences from this sample produce the same CDR3. This chain connects TRBV27 to TRBJ2-7; TRBD2 matches at 8 bases. Germline loops: CDR1 MNHEY, CDR2 SMNVEV (reference sequence). Trimming cost V 3 bases and J 6 bases; bases outside gene matches: 16. The CDR3 loop spans 17 amino acids. The CDR3 DNA follows: TGTGCCAGCAGTTTCCGAGGACTAGCAGGGGTTTATGGCGAGCAGTACTTC. Protein: CASSFRGLAGVYGEQYF.

V usage is TRBV5-4 and J usage is TRBJ2-1; tentative D call: TRBD2 (5 bases). V was cut by 4 bases and J by 0 bases, with 11 bases left in between. Germline V gives CDR1 SGHNT, CDR2 YYREEE (reference sequence). This CDR3 has 15 amino acids. DNA of the CDR3: TGTGCCAGCAGCAGAACTAGTTACTCCTACAATGAGCAGTTCTTC. It codes for CASSRTSYSYNEQFF.

This chain joins TRBV15 and TRBJ1-6, with D possibly matching TRBD1 (5 bases). Germline CDR1 is LNHNV and CDR2 is YYDKDF (reference sequence). This CDR3 is built from 15 residues. V dropped 0 bases and J dropped 6 bases, with 9 bases sitting between them. The CDR3 DNA sequence: TGTGCCACCAGCAGAGATTCAGGGCTTAATTCACCCCTCCACTTT. Protein sequence: CATSRDSGLNSPLHF.

The V call is TRBV11-3, the J call TRBJ1-3; D is ambiguous. CDR1 is SGHNT, CDR2 YENEEA, per germline. The CDR3 extends over 15 amino acids. V dropped 1 base and J dropped 4 bases, with 11 bases sitting between them. Here the CDR3 DNA reads TGTGCCAGCAGCTTAGTTGGCGGGTCCGGAAACACCATATATTTT. Protein product: CASSLVGGSGNTIYF. Full variable domain (remainder filled in from reference TRBV11-3 and TRBJ1-3): EAGVVQSPRYKIIEKKQPVAFWCNPISGHNTLYWYLQNLGQGPELLIRYENEEAVDDSQLPKDRFSAERLKGVDSTLKIQPAELGDSAVYLCASSLVGGSGNTIYFGEGSWLTVV.

The genes are TRBV2 and TRBJ1-2, with D tentatively TRBD1 (6 bases). The CDR3 is made up of 11 amino acids. Trimming shortened V by 2 bases and J by 8 bases, and 6 bases separated the two germline ends. CDR1 SNHLY and CDR2 FYNNEI come from the germline V gene. The CDR3 region has the DNA TGTGCCAGCAGTGAAAGGGGGGGCTACACCTTC. Protein product: CASSERGGYTF.

The chain uses TRBV15 and TRBJ1-3; D is perhaps TRBD1 (6 bases). The CDR3 totals 14 residues. In germline, CDR1 is LNHNV, CDR2 YYDKDF (reference sequence). With 9 bases removed from V and 0 bases from J, the gap between germline ends came to 12 bases. CDR3 DNA sequence: TGTGCCACGGGGGCAGGTAGCTCTGGAAACACCATATATTTT. This sequence encodes CATGAGSSGNTIYF.

This chain joins TRBV7-9 and TRBJ2-3; the D gene is possibly TRBD1 (6 bases). This CDR3 comprises 16 residues. CDR1 and CDR2 from the germline V gene are SEHNR and FQNEAQ (reference sequence). Trimming pared 3 bases from V and 0 bases from J, leaving 13 bases between. The CDR3 DNA sequence: TGTGCCAGCAGCTTGTATTGGGGGCCTAGCACAGATACGCAGTATTTT. This translates into CASSLYWGPSTDTQYF.

The chain uses TRBV10-3 and TRBJ1-6; 9 bases agree with TRBD1. The CDR3 loop spans 13 amino acids. Germline CDR1 ENHRY, CDR2 SYGVKD. V gave up 8 bases and J gave up 6 bases; unmatched junction bases: 2. CDR3 sequence reads: CAIATGGNSPLHF. The CDR3, as DNA: TGTGCCATCGCGACAGGGGGTAATTCACCCCTCCACTTT.

V and J are TRBV7-2 and TRBJ2-5; 13 positions agree with TRBD2. V gave up 7 bases and J gave up 7 bases; unmatched junction bases: 6. The germline V gene has CDR1 SGHTA and CDR2 FQGNSA. This CDR3 region has 14 residues. As DNA, the CDR3 is TGTGCCAGCATACTAGCGGGGGGGCAGGGGACCCAGTACTTC. Translation: CASILAGGQGTQYF.

Written as DNA, the CDR3 is TGCGCCAGCAGCACCGGTCTAGCGGGGGGGATCGGGGAGCTGTTTTTT. Its translation is CASSTGLAGGIGELFF. The chain employs TRBV5-1 and TRBJ2-2; 12 nucleotides line up with TRBD2. J lost 7 bases, V lost 4 bases, and 8 bases had no gene match. Germline CDR1 reads SGHRS; CDR2 reads YFSETQ. The CDR3 consists of 16 residues.

This chain's CDR3 is CASSPPVAKNIQYF. The CDR3 DNA follows: TGTGCCAGCAGCCCCCCGGTGGCCAAAAACATTCAGTACTTC. This chain uses TRBV7-2 with TRBJ2-4; D ambiguous. CDR3 length: 14 amino acids. Between the trimmed V and J ends, which lost 5 bases and 1 base, there was a span of 9 bases. Germline CDR1 SGHTA, CDR2 FQGNSA.

CDR3 coding DNA: TGTGCCAGCAGCCAAGATTTCAGCAGAGGTCATAATGAGCAGTTCTTC. Translated: CASSQDFSRGHNEQFF. J is TRBJ2-1 and V is TRBV4-2; D is unresolved. This CDR3 is built from 16 residues. CDR1 LGHNA and CDR2 YNFKEQ come from the germline V gene. Trimming shortened V by 0 bases and J by 7 bases, and 16 bases separated the two germline ends.

The chain links TRBV4-1 to TRBJ1-6; the D gene is possibly TRBD1 (6 bases). Germline V gives CDR1 MGHRA, CDR2 YSYEKL. Trimming removed 4 bases at V and 14 bases at J, with 24 bases between. This CDR3 spans 16 amino acids. The DNA of the CDR3 is TGCGCCAGCAGCCCCGGGGTGGCACAGGGCGTTTTCACCCTCCACTTT. As protein: CASSPGVAQGVFTLHF.

The V and J genes are TRBV19 and TRBJ2-2, with D unclear. Trimming removed 11 bases at V and 3 bases at J, with 16 bases between. The CDR3 covers 14 residues. Germline lookup yields CDR1 LNHDA and CDR2 SQIVND (reference sequence). CDR3 residues: CAPPPVPDTGELFF. CDR3 coding DNA: TGTGCCCCTCCCCCCGTCCCGGACACCGGGGAGCTGTTTTTT.

The genes are TRBV19 and TRBJ1-5, with TRBD1 as a possible D gene (5 bases). This CDR3 has 16 amino acids. The V end lost 2 bases, the J end lost 2 bases, and 13 bases lay between the germline ends. Germline V lookup: CDR1 LNHDA, CDR2 SQIVND (reference sequence). CDR3 in DNA: TGTGCCAGTAGTATAAGAGGTTCGGGGGGCAATCAGCCCCAGCATTTT. Amino acids: CASSIRGSGGNQPQHF.

This clone was picked up a small number of times. The chain couples TRBV27 to TRBJ2-3; D possibly corresponds to TRBD2 (5 bases). Trimming shortened V by 5 bases and J by 9 bases, and 27 bases separated the two germline ends. Looked up from germline, CDR1 is MNHEY and CDR2 is SMNVEV (reference sequence). The CDR3 length is 17 residues. CDR3 loop: CASSTQGRTPSLVTQYF. In nucleotides, the CDR3 is TGTGCCAGCAGTACCCAAGGTCGGACTCCAAGCCTCGTGACGCAGTATTTT.

This sequence joins TRBV5-6 and TRBJ2-6; no clear D. With 0 bases removed from V and 6 bases from J, the gap between germline ends came to 10 bases. This CDR3 contains 15 residues. CDR1 is SGHDT and CDR2 is YYEEEE in the germline V gene. The CDR3 loop is CASSLGPPPANVLTF. The CDR3 nucleotides read TGTGCCAGCAGCTTGGGGCCCCCTCCGGCCAACGTCCTGACTTTC. The full variable domain, its missing parts supplied by reference TRBV5-6 and TRBJ2-6, is DAGVTQSPTHLIKTRGQQVTLRCSPKSGHDTVSWYQQALGQGPQFIFQYYEEEERQRGNFPDRFSGHQFPNYSSELNVNALLLGDSALYLCASSLGPPPANVLTFGAGSRLTVL.